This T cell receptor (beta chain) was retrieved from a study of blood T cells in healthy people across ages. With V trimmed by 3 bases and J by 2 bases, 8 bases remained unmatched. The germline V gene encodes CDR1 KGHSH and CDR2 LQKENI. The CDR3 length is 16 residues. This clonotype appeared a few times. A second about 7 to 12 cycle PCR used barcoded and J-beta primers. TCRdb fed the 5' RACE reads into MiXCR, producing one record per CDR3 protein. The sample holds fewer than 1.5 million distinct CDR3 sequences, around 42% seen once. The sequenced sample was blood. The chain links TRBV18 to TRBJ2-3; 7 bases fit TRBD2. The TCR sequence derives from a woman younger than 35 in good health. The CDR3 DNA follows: TGTGCCAGCTCACCGGTACTAGCGCCTTACACAGATACGCAGTATTTT. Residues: CASSPVLAPYTDTQYF.